These 25 T cell receptor beta chains originate from one sample sequenced in a study of identical twins. TCRdb recomputed calls from the 5' RACE reads with MiXCR, one row per CDR3 protein. Among 700,000 or so distinct CDR3 sequences listed, around 21% were seen once. These data were also reused for a study on T cells expressing NK-cell markers.

Sequenced input: PBMCs. Every receptor here comes from a woman aged 18-29 years in good health.

This clonotype was recorded at least ten times. The V and J genes are TRBV12-3 or TRBV12-4 and TRBJ2-5; 8 nucleotides agree with TRBD2. The CDR3 runs to 14 residues. Trimming removed 4 bases from V and 1 base from J; junction bases left unmatched: 2. The CDR3 DNA is TGTGCCAGCAGTTCTACTAGCGGCCAAGAGACCCAGTACTTC. Translation: CASSSTSGQETQYF.

The genes are TRBV15 and TRBJ2-7, with 9 nucleotides matching TRBD2. Germline values: CDR1 LNHNV, CDR2 YYDKDF (reference sequence). The ends lost 3 bases at V and 2 bases at J; junction bases unmatched: 5. There are 15 residues in the CDR3. As DNA, the CDR3 is TGTGCCACCAGCAGGTCGGGACTAGCAACCTACGAGCAGTACTTC. This translates into CATSRSGLATYEQYF.

V and J are TRBV5-1 and TRBJ2-2; 7 bases match TRBD1. With V trimmed by 2 bases and J by 2 bases, 6 bases remained unmatched. Germline V gene sequence: CDR1 SGHRS, CDR2 YFSETQ. CDR3 length: 16 residues. This CDR3 is CASSFSQGRNTGELFF. In DNA form, the CDR3 reads TGCGCCAGCAGCTTTTCACAGGGGCGAAACACCGGGGAGCTGTTTTTT.

V usage is TRBV7-2 and J usage is TRBJ2-5; D possibly corresponds to TRBD2 (5 bases). V lost 5 bases and J lost 5, with 15 bases in between. Germline CDR1 and CDR2: SGHTA and FQGNSA. CDR3 size: 14 residues. The DNA for the CDR3 is TGTGCCAGCAGCCCCGCCAGCTGGGAGGAGACCCAGTACTTC. This codes for CASSPASWEETQYF.

This clonotype occurred many times. V gene TRBV20-1 combines with J gene TRBJ2-1; D unclear. V was clipped by 1 base and J by 9 bases, with 10 bases between them. There are 12 residues in the CDR3. The germline gives CDR1 DFQATT, CDR2 SNEGSKA (reference sequence). The CDR3 here is CSARGAGGEQFF. The CDR3 DNA sequence: TGCAGTGCTAGAGGGGCAGGCGGTGAGCAGTTCTTC.

This clonotype has more than one count but fewer than ten. This chain links TRBV12-3 or TRBV12-4 with TRBJ2-1, with D uncertain. This CDR3 region has 12 residues. V dropped 4 bases and J dropped 10 bases, with 11 bases sitting between them. In nucleotides, the CDR3 is TGTGCCAGCAGTTCAAGCGCAAGGGAGCAGTTCTTC. Protein sequence: CASSSSAREQFF.

A few counts support this clonotype. The genes are TRBV25-1 and TRBJ2-1, with 7 bases that match TRBD2. Unmatched junction bases numbered 12, after V lost 6 bases and J lost 4 bases. CDR3 length: 16 amino acids. CDR1 is MGHDK and CDR2 is SYGVNS in the germline V gene. The DNA for the CDR3 is TGTGCCAGCAGCCCTCGGTTATGGGGGGGGTACAATGAGCAGTTCTTC. This translates into CASSPRLWGGYNEQFF.

In its sample, this clonotype was seen many times. The chain couples TRBV6-5 to TRBJ1-5, with 8 bases lining up with TRBD1. Germline-derived CDR1 and CDR2 are MNHEY and SVGAGI. The length of the CDR3 is 16 residues. J gave up 7 bases and V 4 bases, and 12 bases lay outside the gene matches. CDR3 protein: CASSFTGQGRGQPQHF. DNA for the CDR3: TGTGCCAGCAGTTTCACCGGACAGGGACGTGGGCAGCCCCAGCATTTT.

This chain uses TRBV5-1 with TRBJ1-5; 7 bases are a match to TRBD1. The CDR3 runs 14 residues. Germline CDR1 SGHRS, CDR2 YFSETQ. V shed 0 bases, J shed 5 bases, and the junction held 2 bases outside the gene matches. This chain's CDR3 is CASSLDRGDQPQHF. For the CDR3, the DNA is TGCGCCAGCAGCTTGGACAGGGGAGATCAGCCCCAGCATTTT. Combining the CDR3 with reference TRBV5-1 and TRBJ1-5 gives the whole variable domain KAGVTQTPRYLIKTRGQQVTLSCSPISGHRSVSWYQQTPGQGLQFLFEYFSETQRNKGNFPGRFSGRQFSNSRSEMNVSTLELGDSALYLCASSLDRGDQPQHFGDGTRLSIL.

A few counts support this clonotype. This chain connects TRBV6-2 or TRBV6-3 to TRBJ2-1; 8 nucleotides match TRBD2. Germline-derived CDR1 and CDR2 are MNHEY and SVGEGT. The J segment lost 6 bases and the V segment lost 4 bases, leaving 8 bases of the junction unmatched. This CDR3 spans 15 amino acids. DNA of the CDR3: TGTGCCAGCAGTTGGCTAGCGGGTCCCCCCAATGAGCAGTTCTTC. This sequence encodes CASSWLAGPPNEQFF.

This clonotype was observed a handful of times. The V and J genes are TRBV6-1 and TRBJ2-1; 9 nucleotides agree with TRBD2. V gave up 6 bases and J gave up 7 bases; unmatched junction bases: 10. This CDR3 has 15 residues. In germline, CDR1 is MNHNS, CDR2 SASEGT. CDR3 DNA: TGTGCCAGCAGCCCTTCTAGCGGGACACCTAATGAGCAGTTCTTC. This gives the protein CASSPSSGTPNEQFF.

This clonotype was found a few times. The V call is TRBV5-1, the J call TRBJ1-1, with a tentative D call TRBD1 (5 bases). Looked up from germline, CDR1 is SGHRS and CDR2 is YFSETQ. Trimming left V 0 bases short and J 7 bases short, with 13 bases between. The CDR3 is 14 amino acids. The CDR3 DNA reads TGCGCCAGCAGCTTGGGATCCTGGGGGTATGAAGCTTTCTTT. This encodes CASSLGSWGYEAFF.

The chain joins TRBV12-3 or TRBV12-4 to TRBJ2-4; 7 bases agree with TRBD1. CDR3 size: 15 residues. J was trimmed by 1 base and V by 6 bases; bases with no gene match: 6. CDR3 residues: CASSRTGKAKNIQYF. CDR3 coding DNA: TGTGCCAGCAGCCGGACAGGAAAGGCCAAAAACATTCAGTACTTC.

This chain joins TRBV10-3 and TRBJ1-1, with D uncertain. Germline CDR1 reads ENHRY; CDR2 reads SYGVKD. The CDR3 length is 12 residues. Trimming took off 5 bases at V and 1 base at J, with 5 bases between the two ends. CDR3 sequence (DNA): TGTGCCATCAGTTCCGGGAACACTGAAGCTTTCTTT. It yields the protein CAISSGNTEAFF.

This clonotype occurred a few times. V is TRBV27 and J is TRBJ1-2; 11 nucleotides match TRBD1. Germline loops: CDR1 MNHEY, CDR2 SMNVEV (reference sequence). The length of the CDR3 is 15 residues. With 6 bases clipped from V and 8 bases from J, the junction kept 11 bases outside the gene matches. The CDR3 reads CASSRWDRGMAGYTF. As DNA, the CDR3 is TGTGCCAGCAGCCGATGGGACAGGGGGATGGCAGGCTACACCTTC.

The genes are TRBV12-3 or TRBV12-4 and TRBJ2-7, with 9 bases that match TRBD1. J lost 2 bases, V lost 6 bases, and 5 bases had no gene match. The CDR3 totals 14 residues. The CDR3 reads CASRSGTGPYEQYF. CDR3 nucleotides: TGTGCCAGCAGGTCCGGGACAGGGCCCTACGAGCAGTACTTC.

V gene TRBV7-2 combines with J gene TRBJ2-3; possible D gene TRBD2, 5 bases. The ends were cut back, 6 bases at V and 0 bases at J, with 10 bases in the middle. The CDR3 length is 14 residues. Germline CDR1 reads SGHTA; CDR2 reads FQGNSA. The CDR3 sequence: CASRSSFSTDTQYF. CDR3 nucleotide sequence: TGTGCCAGCAGATCTAGCTTCAGCACAGATACGCAGTATTTT.

The J gene is TRBJ1-2, the V gene TRBV6-5; a possible D gene is TRBD1 (6 bases). Germline V gives CDR1 MNHEY, CDR2 SVGAGI. This CDR3 is 13 amino acids long. V was shortened by 4 bases and J by 8 bases, with 14 bases between the two germline ends. The CDR3: CASSFPGDRGYTF. As DNA, the CDR3 is TGTGCCAGCAGTTTCCCAGGGGATCGCGGCTACACCTTC.

This chain joins TRBV5-1 and TRBJ1-6; D ambiguous. The germline CDR1 and CDR2 sequences are SGHRS and YFSETQ. The CDR3 runs 13 residues. V dropped 7 bases and J dropped 1 base, with 6 bases sitting between them. In nucleotides, the CDR3 is TGCGCCAGCGGAGCATCCTATAATTCACCCCTCCACTTT. Translated: CASGASYNSPLHF.

The sample holds a few counts of this clonotype. The gene calls are TRBV6-1 and TRBJ2-7; D is tentatively TRBD1 or TRBD2 (5 bases each). The V gene lost 5 bases and the J gene lost 6 bases, with 14 bases spanning the gap. The CDR3 sequence is 13 residues long. Germline assignment: CDR1 MNHNS and CDR2 SASEGT. CDR3 DNA: TGTGCCAGCAGTACGGGACCGGGGAGCGAGCAGTACTTC. It codes for CASSTGPGSEQYF.

The V call is TRBV12-3 or TRBV12-4, the J call TRBJ2-1; the match to TRBD2 covers 9 bases. J was trimmed by 10 bases and V by 5 bases; bases with no gene match: 15. CDR3 length: 16 amino acids. CDR3 sequence: CASSPPIPGLAGEQFF. The CDR3 nucleotides read TGTGCCAGCAGTCCCCCTATCCCGGGACTAGCAGGAGAGCAGTTCTTC.

This clonotype has only a few counts. The V call is TRBV20-1, the J call TRBJ2-5, with 7 bases identical to TRBD2. Germline V gene sequence: CDR1 DFQATT, CDR2 SNEGSKA (reference sequence). There are 14 residues in the CDR3. The J segment lost 1 base and the V segment lost 6 bases, leaving 8 bases of the junction unmatched. The CDR3, as DNA: TGCAGTGCGGGAGGGACCGCGATCCAAGAGACCCAGTACTTC. Translating gives CSAGGTAIQETQYF.

V usage is TRBV5-1 and J usage is TRBJ2-2; D gene uncertain. The length of the CDR3 is 13 residues. The germline V gene encodes CDR1 SGHRS and CDR2 YFSETQ. V was cut by 5 bases and J by 5 bases, with 10 bases left in between. In nucleotides, the CDR3 is TGCGCCAGCAGAACGACACCAACCGGGGAGCTGTTTTTT. Its translation: CASRTTPTGELFF.

This clonotype was recorded a few times. The chain combines TRBV20-1 with TRBJ2-3; no definite D call. Germline CDR1 is DFQATT and CDR2 is SNEGSKA (reference sequence). The CDR3 runs to 11 residues. Trimming removed 2 bases from V and 7 bases from J, with 7 bases in between. The CDR3 loop is CSARYEYTQYF. The CDR3 DNA sequence: TGCAGTGCTAGATACGAATATACGCAGTATTTT.

The sample holds many counts of this clonotype. The V gene is TRBV12-3 or TRBV12-4, the J gene TRBJ2-7, with 8 bases that match TRBD2. This CDR3 has 15 amino acids. V shed 6 bases and J 5 bases; nucleotides not matched to a gene: 12. The CDR3 sequence is CASSPPPGLVNEQYF. In DNA form, the CDR3 reads TGTGCCAGCAGCCCTCCTCCGGGACTAGTGAACGAGCAGTACTTC.